The 18 T cell receptor beta chains given below trace back to one sample, sequenced in a study of blood T cell repertoires in COVID-19. Some clones are missing from TCRdb's copy, which holds only in-frame ones; the method was immunoSEQ multiplex PCR. The top ten hold 3% of the sample, which has about 210,000 clones, about 88% seen once. Specimen: peripheral blood. These receptor sequences come from a man aged 55 to 70 with acute or convalescent COVID-19.

V usage is TRBV28 and J usage is TRBJ1-2; tentative D call: TRBD1 (5 bases). V was trimmed by 2 bases and J by 4 bases, leaving 8 bases between them. Germline V lookup: CDR1 MDHEN, CDR2 SYDVKM. The CDR3 loop spans 13 amino acids. The CDR3 is CASSLEGAYGYTF. As DNA, the CDR3 is TGTGCCAGCAGTTTAGAAGGGGCCTATGGCTACACCTTC.

There are a few counts of this clone. V usage is TRBV19 and J usage is TRBJ1-2; unclear D gene. Germline CDR1 LNHDA, CDR2 SQIVND (reference sequence). The CDR3 has 15 residues. Trimming removed 5 bases at V and 0 bases at J, with 13 bases between. CDR3 sequence (DNA): TGTGCCAGTAGTGTTACAGCCCGAGCTAACTATGGCTACACCTTC. Its translation: CASSVTARANYGYTF.

The rearrangement joins TRBV4-1 to TRBJ1-6, with a possible D match to TRBD1 (5 bases). The CDR3 sequence is 18 residues long. Germline V CDR1 and CDR2: MGHRA, YSYEKL. V lost 3 bases and J lost 5, with 20 bases in between. This CDR3 reads CASSHPDWGKANNSPLHF. Written as DNA, the CDR3 is TGCGCCAGCAGCCACCCCGATTGGGGCAAAGCCAATAATTCACCCCTCCACTTT.

The chain recombines TRBV28 with TRBJ2-6, with 12 bases that match TRBD1. Germline CDR1 is MDHEN and CDR2 is SYDVKM. The CDR3 totals 18 residues. With V trimmed by 6 bases and J by 4 bases, 10 bases remained unmatched. The DNA of the CDR3 is TGTGCCAGCAGGGGCCGGGACAGGGGGCTATCAGGGGCCAACGTCCTGACTTTC. Its protein is CASRGRDRGLSGANVLTF.

The chain links TRBV7-2 to TRBJ1-2; possibly TRBD1 for D (5 bases). V lost 2 bases, J lost 2 bases, and 9 bases lay in between. The CDR3 length is 14 residues. CDR1 is SGHTA and CDR2 is FQGNSA in the germline V gene. In DNA form, the CDR3 reads TGTGCCAGCAGCTTAACAGGAAGGAACTATGGCTACACCTTC. Residues: CASSLTGRNYGYTF.

J is TRBJ1-2 and V is TRBV6-6; TRBD1 is a possible D gene (6 bases). Trimming left V 6 bases short and J 6 bases short, with 8 bases between. Per germline, CDR1 MNHNY and CDR2 SVGAGI (reference sequence). The CDR3 has 11 amino acids. The CDR3 is CASSSGDGYTF. The CDR3 nucleotides read TGTGCCAGCAGCTCAGGGGATGGCTACACCTTC.

Only one count was recorded for this clone. The chain carries TRBV25-1 and TRBJ2-5; no reliable D call. The V end lost 3 bases, the J end lost 4 bases, and 9 bases lay between the germline ends. Germline values: CDR1 MGHDK, CDR2 SYGVNS. The CDR3 has 13 amino acids. The CDR3 spells CASSDSPGETQYF. The CDR3, as DNA: TGTGCCAGCAGTGATTCTCCCGGAGAGACCCAGTACTTC. The variable domain in full, with the rest retrieved from reference TRBV25-1 and TRBJ2-5, is EADIYQTPRYLVIGTGKKITLECSQTMGHDKMYWYQQDPGMELHLIHYSYGVNSTEKGDLSSESTVSRIRTEHFPLTLESARPSHTSQYLCASSDSPGETQYFGPGTRLLVL.

The chain couples TRBV5-6 to TRBJ2-5; 10 positions match TRBD1. The germline V gene has CDR1 SGHDT and CDR2 YYEEEE. CDR3 length: 15 residues. The V gene end was trimmed by 4 bases and the J gene end by 3 bases; junction bases not matched to a gene: 6. The CDR3 region has the DNA TGTGCCAGCAGCATTGGACAGGGGGGTAAAGAGACCCAGTACTTC. Protein sequence: CASSIGQGGKETQYF. Full variable domain (outside the CDR3, taken from reference TRBV5-6 and TRBJ2-5): DAGVTQSPTHLIKTRGQQVTLRCSPKSGHDTVSWYQQALGQGPQFIFQYYEEEERQRGNFPDRFSGHQFPNYSSELNVNALLLGDSALYLCASSIGQGGKETQYFGPGTRLLVL.

The rearrangement joins TRBV18 to TRBJ1-2, with unresolved D. Trimming took 6 bases from V and 0 from J, leaving 5 bases between them. The CDR3 runs to 12 residues. Germline V gene lookup returns CDR1 KGHSH and CDR2 LQKENI. CDR3 DNA: TGTGCCAGCTCCCGTTCTAACTATGGCTACACCTTC. Amino acids: CASSRSNYGYTF.

V and J are TRBV12-3 or TRBV12-4 and TRBJ2-7, with a weak D call TRBD2 (5 bases). The CDR3 has 13 residues. V lost 6 bases, J lost 6 bases, and 15 bases lay in between. In DNA form, the CDR3 reads TGTGCCAGCAGCCGGGAACGGGAAACCGAGCAGTACTTC. Translation gives CASSRERETEQYF.

The V and J genes are TRBV3-1 (or the pseudogene TRBV3-2) and TRBJ2-7, with D tentatively TRBD1 (6 bases). Germline CDR1 LGHDT, CDR2 YNNKEL (reference sequence). With 0 bases removed from V and 2 bases from J, the gap between germline ends came to 8 bases. This CDR3 contains 14 residues. The CDR3 region is CASSQDRGPYEQYF. CDR3 bases: TGTGCCAGCAGCCAAGACAGGGGACCCTACGAGCAGTACTTC.

This chain connects TRBV2 to TRBJ2-5; D is perhaps TRBD2 (6 bases). Germline V lookup: CDR1 SNHLY, CDR2 FYNNEI. Trimming pared 2 bases from V and 5 bases from J, leaving 21 bases between. The CDR3 totals 17 residues. In nucleotides, the CDR3 is TGTGCCAGCAGTGAACTGGGGTCAAGCGGGTTTGTGGAGACCCAGTACTTC. It yields the protein CASSELGSSGFVETQYF.

This rearrangement joins TRBV6-4 to TRBJ2-3; D may be TRBD2 (5 bases). Trimming left V 4 bases short and J 2 bases short, with 7 bases between. The CDR3 consists of 13 residues. CDR1 is MRHNA, CDR2 SNTAGT, per germline. CDR3 sequence: CASSADFTDTQYF. DNA for the CDR3: TGTGCCAGCAGTGCGGACTTCACAGATACGCAGTATTTT.

The chain joins TRBV12-3 or TRBV12-4 to TRBJ2-7, with 8 bases lining up with TRBD2. The CDR3 runs 12 residues. The CDR3 protein is CGSGGDPYEQYF. DNA of the CDR3: TGTGGGTCCGGGGGGGACCCCTACGAGCAGTACTTC.

This clone was seen a handful of times. The rearrangement uses TRBV12-3 or TRBV12-4 and TRBJ1-4; a weak D match, TRBD1 (5 bases). Trimming removed 6 bases from V and 8 bases from J, with 13 bases in between. The CDR3 loop spans 13 amino acids. CDR3 nucleotide sequence: TGTGCCAGCAGCCTACGGGGGTCGGAAAAACTGTTTTTT. It is translated as CASSLRGSEKLFF.

This clone was seen only once. The chain uses TRBV3-1 (or the pseudogene TRBV3-2) and TRBJ2-4; TRBD2 might be the D (6 bases). The germline gives CDR1 LGHDT, CDR2 YNNKEL (reference sequence). This CDR3 has 14 residues. V was shortened by 4 bases and J by 15 bases, with 22 bases between the two germline ends. DNA of the CDR3: TGTGCCAGCAGCCCCGGCGCGGGGTTCGTCTATAGGTACTTC. Translating it yields CASSPGAGFVYRYF.

The chain carries TRBV6-1 and TRBJ2-1; D uncertain. V was trimmed by 0 bases and J by 8 bases, leaving 8 bases between them. The CDR3 runs 13 residues. Germline V gene sequence: CDR1 MNHNS, CDR2 SASEGT. CDR3 in amino acids: CASSEALRYEQFF. CDR3 coding DNA: TGTGCCAGCAGTGAAGCGCTTCGGTATGAGCAGTTCTTC.

This chain joins TRBV19 and TRBJ2-7, with TRBD1 matching over 11 bases. V lost 7 bases and J lost 3; bases outside the gene matches: 8. The CDR3 extends over 15 amino acids. Looked up from germline, CDR1 is LNHDA and CDR2 is SQIVND (reference sequence). As DNA, the CDR3 is TGTGCCAGTACCGATTCCGGGACAGGGGGCTACGAGCAGTACTTC. Translation: CASTDSGTGGYEQYF.